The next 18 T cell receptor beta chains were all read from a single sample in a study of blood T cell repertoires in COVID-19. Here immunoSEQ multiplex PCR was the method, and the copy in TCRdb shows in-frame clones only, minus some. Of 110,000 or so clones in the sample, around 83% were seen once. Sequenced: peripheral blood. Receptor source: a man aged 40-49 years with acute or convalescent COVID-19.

The CDR3 sequence: CASSQRGGNQPQHF. Written as DNA, the CDR3 is TGTGCCAGCAGCCAAAGGGGAGGGAATCAGCCCCAGCATTTT. The chain employs TRBV3-1 (or the pseudogene TRBV3-2) and TRBJ1-5; tentatively, D is TRBD1 (5 bases). This CDR3 has 14 residues. Germline CDR1 LGHDT, CDR2 YNNKEL (reference sequence). The V and J ends lost 2 bases and 4 bases respectively, with 9 bases between them.

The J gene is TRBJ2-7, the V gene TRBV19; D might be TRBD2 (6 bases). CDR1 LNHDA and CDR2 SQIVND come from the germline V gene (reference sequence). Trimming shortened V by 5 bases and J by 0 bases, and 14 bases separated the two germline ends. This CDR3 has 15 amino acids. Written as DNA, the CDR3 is TGTGCCAGTAGTCCTACTTTTAGCGGCTCCTACGAGCAGTACTTC. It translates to CASSPTFSGSYEQYF.

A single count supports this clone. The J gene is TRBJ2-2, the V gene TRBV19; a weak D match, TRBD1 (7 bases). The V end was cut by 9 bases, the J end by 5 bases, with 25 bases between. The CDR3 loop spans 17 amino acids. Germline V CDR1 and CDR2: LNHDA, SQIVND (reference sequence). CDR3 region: CASLAGWGQSGTGELFF. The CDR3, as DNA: TGTGCCAGCTTGGCGGGATGGGGACAGTCGGGGACCGGGGAGCTGTTTTTT.

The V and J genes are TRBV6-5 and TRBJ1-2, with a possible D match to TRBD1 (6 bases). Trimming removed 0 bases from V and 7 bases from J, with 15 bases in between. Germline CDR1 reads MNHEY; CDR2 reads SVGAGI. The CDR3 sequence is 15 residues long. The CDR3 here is CASSYSITGMVGYTF. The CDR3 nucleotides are TGTGCCAGCAGTTACTCGATTACAGGGATGGTTGGCTACACCTTC.

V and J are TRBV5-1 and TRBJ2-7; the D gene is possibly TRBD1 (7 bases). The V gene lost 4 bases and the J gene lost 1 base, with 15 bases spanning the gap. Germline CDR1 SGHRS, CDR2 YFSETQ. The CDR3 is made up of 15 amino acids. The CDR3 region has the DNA TGCGCCAGCAGCATTTTGACAGGGAGGTCCTACGAGCAGTACTTC. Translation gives CASSILTGRSYEQYF.

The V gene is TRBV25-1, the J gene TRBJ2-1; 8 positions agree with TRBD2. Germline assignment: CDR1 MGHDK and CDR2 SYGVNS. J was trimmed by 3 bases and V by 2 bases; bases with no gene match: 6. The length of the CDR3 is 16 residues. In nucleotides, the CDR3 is TGTGCCAGCAGTGAACGGGAGGGGTTCAACTACAATGAGCAGTTCTTC. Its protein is CASSEREGFNYNEQFF.

The CDR3 DNA reads TGTGCCAGCAGCGGCGGACTAGCGGACACAGATACGCAGTATTTT. Protein sequence: CASSGGLADTDTQYF. This chain joins TRBV9 and TRBJ2-3; 10 bases map to TRBD2. CDR1 is SGDLS, CDR2 YYNGEE, per germline. V was pared by 3 bases and J by 2 bases, with 3 bases of the junction left unmatched. The CDR3 is 15 residues long.

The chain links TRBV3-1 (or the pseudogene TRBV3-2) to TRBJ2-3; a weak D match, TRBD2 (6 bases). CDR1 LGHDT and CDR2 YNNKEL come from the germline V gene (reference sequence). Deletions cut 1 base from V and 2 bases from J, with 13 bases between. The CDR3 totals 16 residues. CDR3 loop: CASSQGWRGLTDTQYF. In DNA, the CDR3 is TGTGCCAGCAGCCAAGGTTGGCGGGGCCTCACAGATACGCAGTATTTT.

Written as DNA, the CDR3 is TGTGCCAGCAGCCCCTGGGAGGGGGGTATCAAATCACCCCTCCACTTT. It yields the protein CASSPWEGGIKSPLHF. The chain employs TRBV5-4 and TRBJ1-6, with TRBD1 as a possible D gene (6 bases). The CDR3 sequence is 16 residues long. Deletions cut 4 bases from V and 10 bases from J, with 21 bases between. CDR1 SGHNT and CDR2 YYREEE come from the germline V gene (reference sequence).

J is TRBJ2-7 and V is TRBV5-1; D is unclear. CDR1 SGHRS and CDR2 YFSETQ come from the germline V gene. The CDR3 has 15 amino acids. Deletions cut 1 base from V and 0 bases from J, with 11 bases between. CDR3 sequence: CASSLQSDSSYEQYF. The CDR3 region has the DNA TGCGCCAGCAGCTTGCAGTCAGATTCCTCCTACGAGCAGTACTTC.

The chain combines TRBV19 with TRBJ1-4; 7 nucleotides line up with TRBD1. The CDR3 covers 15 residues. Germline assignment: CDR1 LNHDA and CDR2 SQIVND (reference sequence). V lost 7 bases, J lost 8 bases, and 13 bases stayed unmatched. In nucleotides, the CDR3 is TGTGCCAGTAAGACTACAGGGGACTCAAGGGAAAAACTGTTTTTT. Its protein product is CASKTTGDSREKLFF.

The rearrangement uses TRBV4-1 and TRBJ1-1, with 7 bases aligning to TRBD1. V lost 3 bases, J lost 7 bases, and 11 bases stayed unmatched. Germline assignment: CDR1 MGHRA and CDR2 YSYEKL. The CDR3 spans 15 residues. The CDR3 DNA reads TGCGCCAGCAGCCACCGCGACAGGGAATTAGGTGAAGCTTTCTTT. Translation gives CASSHRDRELGEAFF.

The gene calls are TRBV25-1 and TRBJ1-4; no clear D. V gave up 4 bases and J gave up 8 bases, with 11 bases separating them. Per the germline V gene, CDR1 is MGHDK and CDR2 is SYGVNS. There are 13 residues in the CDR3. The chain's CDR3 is CASSVRTGEKLFF. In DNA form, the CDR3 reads TGTGCCAGCAGTGTGAGGACGGGGGAAAAACTGTTTTTT.

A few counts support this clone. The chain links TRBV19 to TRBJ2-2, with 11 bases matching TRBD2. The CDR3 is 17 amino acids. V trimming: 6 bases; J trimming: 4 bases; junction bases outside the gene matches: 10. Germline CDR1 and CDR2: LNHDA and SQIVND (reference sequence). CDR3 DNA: TGTGCCAGTAGCGCTCTGAGACTAGCGGGGACCACCGGGGAGCTGTTTTTT. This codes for CASSALRLAGTTGELFF.

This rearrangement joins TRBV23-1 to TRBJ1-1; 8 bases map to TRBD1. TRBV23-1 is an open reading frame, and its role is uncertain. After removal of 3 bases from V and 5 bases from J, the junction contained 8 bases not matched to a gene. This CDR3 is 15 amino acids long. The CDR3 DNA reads TGCGCCAGCAGTCACCCGGACAGGGAAGGGACTGAAGCTTTCTTT. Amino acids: CASSHPDREGTEAFF.

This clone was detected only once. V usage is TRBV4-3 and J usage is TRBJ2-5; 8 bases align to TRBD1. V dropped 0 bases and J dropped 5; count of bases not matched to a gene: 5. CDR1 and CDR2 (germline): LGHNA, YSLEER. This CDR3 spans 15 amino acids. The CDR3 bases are TGCGCCAGCAGCCAAGACAGGGGGCGCCGGGAGACCCAGTACTTC. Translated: CASSQDRGRRETQYF.

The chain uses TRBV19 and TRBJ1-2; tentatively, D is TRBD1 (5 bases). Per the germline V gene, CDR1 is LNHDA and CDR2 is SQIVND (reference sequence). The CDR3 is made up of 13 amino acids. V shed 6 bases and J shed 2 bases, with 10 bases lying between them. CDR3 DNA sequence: TGTGCCAGTAGCCTAGGGGTCAACTATGGCTACACCTTC. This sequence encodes CASSLGVNYGYTF.

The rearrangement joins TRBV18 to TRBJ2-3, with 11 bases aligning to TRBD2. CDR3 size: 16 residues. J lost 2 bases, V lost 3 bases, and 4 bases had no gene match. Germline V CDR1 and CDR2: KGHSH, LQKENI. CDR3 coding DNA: TGTGCCAGCTCACCTCTAGCGGGGGGACCCACAGATACGCAGTATTTT. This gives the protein CASSPLAGGPTDTQYF.